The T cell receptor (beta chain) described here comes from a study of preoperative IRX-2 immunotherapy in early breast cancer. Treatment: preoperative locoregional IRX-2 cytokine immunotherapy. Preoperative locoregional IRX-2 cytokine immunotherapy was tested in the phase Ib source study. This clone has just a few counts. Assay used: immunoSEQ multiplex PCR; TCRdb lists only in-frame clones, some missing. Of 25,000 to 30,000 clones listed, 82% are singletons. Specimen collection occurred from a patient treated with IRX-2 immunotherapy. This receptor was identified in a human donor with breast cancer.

The CDR3 protein is CASSVFGLGTDTQYF. For the CDR3, the DNA is TGTGCCAGCAGTGTCTTTGGACTAGGGACAGATACGCAGTATTTT. The V gene is TRBV6-8, the J gene TRBJ2-3; 7 nucleotides match TRBD2. V was clipped by 5 bases and J by 3 bases; unmatched bases: 8. Germline CDR1 is MNHGY and CDR2 is SAAAGT. The CDR3 is 15 residues long.